The sample holds a few counts of the clone carrying this TCR beta chain. This sample was taken from a study of beta chain features in type 1 diabetes. The CDR3 extends over 13 amino acids. With 5 bases clipped from V and 4 bases from J, the junction kept 4 bases outside the gene matches. Germline values: CDR1 SGHVS, CDR2 FQNEAQ. Expressed TCRB transcripts were sequenced because the entire RNA isolate underwent reverse transcription. Data came from immunoSEQ multiplex PCR; TCRdb stores just in-frame clones and leaves some out. Of around 300,000 clones listed, 7.5% to 9.5% are singletons. The sequencing sample was made of central memory CD4+ T cells from blood. This clonotype originated in a woman aged 18-30 years in good health. The J gene is TRBJ1-2, the V gene TRBV7-8; 7 positions agree with TRBD1. CDR3 sequence: CASSRDRRYGYTF. CDR3 nucleotides: TGTGCCAGCAGCCGGGACAGACGCTATGGCTACACCTTC. The full variable domain, in which reference TRBV7-8 and TRBJ1-2 provide the parts outside the CDR3, is GAGVSQSPRYKVAKRGQDVALRCDPISGHVSLFWYQQALGQGPEFLTYFQNEAQLDKSGLPSDRFFAERPEGSVSTLKIQRTQQEDSAVYLCASSRDRRYGYTFGSGTRLTVV.